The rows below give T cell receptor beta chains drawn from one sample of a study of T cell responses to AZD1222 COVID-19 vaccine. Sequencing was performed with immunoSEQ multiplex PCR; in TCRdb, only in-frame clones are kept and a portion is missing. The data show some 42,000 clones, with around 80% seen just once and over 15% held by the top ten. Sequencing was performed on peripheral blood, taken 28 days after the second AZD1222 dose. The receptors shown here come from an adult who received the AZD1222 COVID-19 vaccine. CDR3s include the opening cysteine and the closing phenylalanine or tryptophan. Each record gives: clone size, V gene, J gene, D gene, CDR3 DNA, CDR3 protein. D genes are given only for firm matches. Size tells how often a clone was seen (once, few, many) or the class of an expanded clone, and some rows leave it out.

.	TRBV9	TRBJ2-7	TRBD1	TGTGCCAGCAGCGCGATTGGACAGGGAGCCGAGCAGTACTTC	CASSAIGQGAEQYF
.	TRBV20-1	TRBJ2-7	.	TGCAGTGCTAGTACGAGGGGGTTCTCCTACGAGCAGTACTTC	CSASTRGFSYEQYF
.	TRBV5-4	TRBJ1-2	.	TGTGCCAGCAGCTTCTCAAGGGGACTTAATGGCTACACCTTC	CASSFSRGLNGYTF
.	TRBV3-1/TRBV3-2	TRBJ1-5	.	TGTGCCAGCAGCCGATATTATAGCAATCAGCCCCAGCATTTT	CASSRYYSNQPQHF
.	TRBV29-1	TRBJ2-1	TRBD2	TGCAGCGTTGTTCTACCCGGGGGGAAAAGCTCCTACAATGAGCAGTTCTTC	CSVVLPGGKSSYNEQFF
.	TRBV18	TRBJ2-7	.	TGTGCCAGCTCAACAAGGGGGAGGGGAAAATCCTACGAGCAGTACTTC	CASSTRGRGKSYEQYF
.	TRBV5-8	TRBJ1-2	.	TGTGCCAGCAGGGCGGTGCCCTATGGCTACACCTTC	CASRAVPYGYTF
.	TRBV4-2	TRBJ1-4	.	TGTGCCAGCAGCCCGGACGGAAGGTCGGAAAAACTGTTTTTT	CASSPDGRSEKLFF
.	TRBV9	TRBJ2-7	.	TGTGCCAGCAGCGTAGGTAGCGACCGCTGGTCTCACGAGCAGTACTTC	CASSVGSDRWSHEQYF
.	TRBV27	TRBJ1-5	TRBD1	TGTGCCAGCAGTTTATTTGGGACAGGGAACAATCAGCCCCAGCATTTT	CASSLFGTGNNQPQHF
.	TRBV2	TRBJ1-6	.	TGTGCCACATCCCCCGCTCGGACAGACCTTTCACCCCTCCACTTT	CATSPARTDLSPLHF
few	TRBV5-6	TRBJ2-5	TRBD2	TGTGCCCACAGTAGCGGGTACCAAGAGACCCAGTACTTC	CAHSSGYQETQYF
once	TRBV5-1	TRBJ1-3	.	TGCGCCAGCAGTCGCGGGCCGACAGACCACTCTGGAAACACCATATATTTT	CASSRGPTDHSGNTIYF
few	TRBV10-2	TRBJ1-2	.	TGCGCCAGCAGTGTCCTTTCGGCGGGGGTGCATGGCTACACCTTC	CASSVLSAGVHGYTF
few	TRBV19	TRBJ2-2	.	TGTGCCAGTACGCGGGTGAGCGCCGGGGAGCTGTTTTTT	CASTRVSAGELFF
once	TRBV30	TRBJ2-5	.	TGTGCCTGGAGTGCACAAGTCCAAGAGACCCAGTACTTC	CAWSAQVQETQYF
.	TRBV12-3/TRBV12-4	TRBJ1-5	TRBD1	TGTGCCAGCAGTCGGGACAGTAATCAGCCCCAGCATTTT	CASSRDSNQPQHF
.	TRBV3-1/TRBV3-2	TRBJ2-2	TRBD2	TGTGCCAGCAGCCTGACTAGCGGGGGGCCCACCGGGGAGCTGTTTTTT	CASSLTSGGPTGELFF
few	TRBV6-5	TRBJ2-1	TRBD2	TGTGCCACCAGTTACGGGGGGAACTCCTACAATGAGCAGTTCTTC	CATSYGGNSYNEQFF
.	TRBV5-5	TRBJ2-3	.	TGTGCCAGCAGCTTAGGAGGAGATACGCAGTATTTT	CASSLGGDTQYF
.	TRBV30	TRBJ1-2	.	TGTGCCGTCCTACGGGAGGGGGGCTACACCTTC	CAVLREGGYTF
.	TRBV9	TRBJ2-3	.	TGTGCCAGCAGCGTAGACCTCCCCTCTACAGATACGCAGTATTTT	CASSVDLPSTDTQYF
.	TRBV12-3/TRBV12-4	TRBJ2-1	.	TGTGCCAGCAGTTCACAGGGATCTGAGCAGTTCTTC	CASSSQGSEQFF
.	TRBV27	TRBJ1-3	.	TGTGCCAGCAGTTACTCGCCCGACTCTGGAAACACCATATATTTT	CASSYSPDSGNTIYF
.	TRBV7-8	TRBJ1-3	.	TGTGCCAGCAGCTTAGGCGGCCGGGGGGTAGCTGGAAACACCATATATTTT	CASSLGGRGVAGNTIYF
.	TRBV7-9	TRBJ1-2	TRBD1	TGTGCCAGCAGCCGCCCGGGACAGAGAAAGGATGGCTACACCTTC	CASSRPGQRKDGYTF
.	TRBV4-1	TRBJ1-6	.	TGCGCCAGCAGCCAAGACGTAAGCTCCTATAATTCACCCCTCCACTTT	CASSQDVSSYNSPLHF
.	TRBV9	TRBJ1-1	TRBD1	TGTGCCAGCAGCGTGGGACAGATGAACACTGAAGCTTTCTTT	CASSVGQMNTEAFF
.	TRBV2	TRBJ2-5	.	TGTGCCAGCAGCCCGTTGGAGACCCAGTACTTC	CASSPLETQYF
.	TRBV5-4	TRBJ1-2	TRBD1	TGTGCCAGCAGTTTACCGACAGGGGACTATGGCTACACCTTC	CASSLPTGDYGYTF
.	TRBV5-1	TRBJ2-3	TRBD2	TGCGCCAGCAGCTCGGGACTAGCGGGGGCGCTAACCACAGATACGCAGTATTTT	CASSSGLAGALTTDTQYF
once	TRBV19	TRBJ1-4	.	TGTGCCAGTAGACCTGGTGCAACTAATGAAAAACTGTTTTTT	CASRPGATNEKLFF
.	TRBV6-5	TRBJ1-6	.	TGTGCCAGCAGTTCCACAGGGCAGGGTTCACCCCTCCACTTT	CASSSTGQGSPLHF
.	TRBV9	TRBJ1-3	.	TGTGCCAGCAGCGTAAACCCGCCAGGGACTGGAAACACCATATATTTT	CASSVNPPGTGNTIYF
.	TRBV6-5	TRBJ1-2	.	TGTGCCAGCAGTTACTCGACTCCAGGGAGTAGCTATGGCTACACCTTC	CASSYSTPGSSYGYTF
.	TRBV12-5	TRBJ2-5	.	TGTGCTAGTGGTTTGTTCAAGGAGACCCAGTACTTC	CASGLFKETQYF
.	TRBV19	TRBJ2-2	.	TGTGCCAGTAGTATATACACCGGGGAGCTGTTTTTT	CASSIYTGELFF
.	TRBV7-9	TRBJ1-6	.	TGTGCCAGCAGCTTAGACGGGTCAACAAGTTCACCCCTCCACTTT	CASSLDGSTSSPLHF
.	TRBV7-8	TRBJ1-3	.	TGTGCCAGCAGCTTACTTTCTGGAAACACCATATATTTT	CASSLLSGNTIYF
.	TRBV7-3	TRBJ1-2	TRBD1	TGTGCCAGCAGCTCATCACAGGGGGCAGGGGGTGGCTACACCTTC	CASSSSQGAGGGYTF
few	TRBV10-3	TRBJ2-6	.	TGTGCCATCAAGTCCGACTCTGGGGCCAACGTCCTGACTTTC	CAIKSDSGANVLTF
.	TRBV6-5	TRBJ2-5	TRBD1	TGTGCCAGCAGGGATCGACAGGGCCAAGAGACCCAGTACTTC	CASRDRQGQETQYF
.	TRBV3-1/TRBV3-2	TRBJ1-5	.	TGTGCCAGCAGCCAAGATAGGGGTCAGAATCAGCCCCAGCATTTT	CASSQDRGQNQPQHF
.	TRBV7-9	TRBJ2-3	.	TGTGCCAGCAGCCACCCAGTAGGGAGCACAGATACGCAGTATTTT	CASSHPVGSTDTQYF
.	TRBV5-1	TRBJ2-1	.	TGCGCCAGCAGCGAGTGGGGGGAGCTCAATGAGCAGTTCTTC	CASSEWGELNEQFF
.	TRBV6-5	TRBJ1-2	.	TGTGCCAGCAGTTCGGAAGGGTATGGCTACACCTTC	CASSSEGYGYTF
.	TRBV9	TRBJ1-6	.	TGTGCCAGCAGCTCACCGGGAGGAAGGGATAATTCACCCCTCCACTTT	CASSSPGGRDNSPLHF
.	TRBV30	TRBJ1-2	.	TGTGCCTGGAGTGTCCTGGGGCAGGGTGGCTACACCTTC	CAWSVLGQGGYTF
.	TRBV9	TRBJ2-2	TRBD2	TGTGCCAGCAGCGTAGACGCGGGGGGTACCACCGGGGAGCTGTTTTTT	CASSVDAGGTTGELFF